Presented here are 29 T cell receptor beta chains from one specimen sequenced in a study of T cell repertoires in cytomegalovirus infection. One entry per CDR3 protein, called by TCRdb with MiXCR from the reads. Found here are around 540,000 distinct CDR3 sequences, about 33% of them singletons; the top ten hold roughly a sixth. Their antigens are not known. The sample here was cultured PBMCs, taken from culture after CMV antigen stimulation. The receptors were sampled from a human donor in good health (CMV status not recorded). Some clones in this sample may be carry-over from other donors' samples.

This clonotype has only one observation. The V gene is TRBV7-9, the J gene TRBJ1-3, with 7 bases that match TRBD1. V shed 8 bases, J shed 8 bases, and the junction held 15 bases outside the gene matches. In germline, CDR1 is SEHNR, CDR2 FQNEAQ (reference sequence). The CDR3 has 15 amino acids. CDR3 loop: CASLGPNRGSDTIYF. The CDR3 nucleotides read TGTGCCAGCCTTGGTCCCAACAGGGGAAGTGACACCATATATTTT.

This clonotype occurred many times. The chain uses TRBV18 and TRBJ2-7, with D maybe TRBD2 (6 bases). Trimming left V 3 bases short and J 5 bases short, with 14 bases between. Germline values: CDR1 KGHSH, CDR2 LQKENI. This CDR3 is built from 14 residues. Written as DNA, the CDR3 is TGTGCCAGCTCACCCCCGGGCCGGAGGGACGAGCAGTACTTC. Translation gives CASSPPGRRDEQYF.

The gene calls are TRBV12-5 and TRBJ2-3; 13 bases are a match to TRBD2. This CDR3 is built from 15 residues. V shed 6 bases and J 4 bases; nucleotides not matched to a gene: 4. Germline CDR1 is LGHNT and CDR2 is FRNRAP. The CDR3, as DNA: TGTGCTAGTGGGCGTGGACTAGCGGGAGCAGATACGCAGTATTTT. It translates to CASGRGLAGADTQYF.

This chain connects TRBV27 to TRBJ2-1; 7 positions match TRBD2. J lost 3 bases, V lost 0 bases, and 2 bases had no gene match. CDR3 length equals 15 residues. CDR1 and CDR2 (germline): MNHEY, SMNVEV (reference sequence). Here the CDR3 reads CASSLSPSGYNEQFF. The CDR3 nucleotides are TGTGCCAGCAGTTTATCTCCTAGCGGCTACAATGAGCAGTTCTTC.

The chain joins TRBV7-9 to TRBJ2-7; 8 bases match TRBD1. V lost 1 base to trimming and J lost 2 bases; unmatched junction nucleotides: 4. Germline CDR1 and CDR2: SEHNR and FQNEAQ (reference sequence). The CDR3 extends over 15 amino acids. CDR3 coding DNA: TGTGCCAGCAGCTTAGAGAACAGGGGGGCCTACGAGCAGTACGTC. Its translation: CASSLENRGAYEQYV.

This clonotype has a handful of counts. V gene TRBV5-4 combines with J gene TRBJ2-7; D gene unclear. Trimming took 4 bases from V and 7 from J, leaving 9 bases between them. The CDR3 extends over 11 amino acids. Looked up from germline, CDR1 is SGHNT and CDR2 is YYREEE (reference sequence). The CDR3 region has the DNA TGTGCCAGCAGCCACCAGCTAGAGCAGTACTTC. The encoded protein is CASSHQLEQYF. Variable domain in full (rest from reference TRBV5-4 and TRBJ2-7): ETGVTQSPTHLIKTRGQQVTLRCSSQSGHNTVSWYQQALGQGPQFIFQYYREEENGRGNFPPRFSGLQFPNYSSELNVNALELDDSALYLCASSHQLEQYFGPGTRLTVT.

This clonotype was counted a few times. The CDR3 loop reads CASSQDPTPGDTQYF. In DNA form, the CDR3 reads TGCGCCAGCAGCCAAGATCCGACTCCGGGGGATACGCAGTATTTT. The rearrangement joins TRBV4-3 to TRBJ2-3; a weak D match, TRBD2 (5 bases). The CDR3 is 15 amino acids. The germline CDR1 and CDR2 sequences are LGHNA and YSLEER. V was pared by 0 bases and J by 6 bases, with 13 bases between.

This clonotype came up many times. The chain recombines TRBV4-2 with TRBJ2-3, with a tentative D call TRBD2 (6 bases). This CDR3 contains 18 residues. The germline V and J ends were trimmed by 1 base and 2 bases, with 19 bases remaining between them. Germline V gene data show CDR1 as LGHNA and CDR2 as YNFKEQ. The CDR3: CASSQGEQSSAFTDTQYF. CDR3 sequence (DNA): TGTGCCAGCAGCCAAGGAGAACAGTCTAGCGCCTTCACAGATACGCAGTATTTT.

The table lists this clonotype with a few counts. The V gene is TRBV11-2, the J gene TRBJ2-5; 12 bases are shared with TRBD2. The ends lost 5 bases at V and 3 bases at J; junction bases unmatched: 7. This CDR3 has 16 amino acids. Germline loops: CDR1 SGHAT, CDR2 FQNNGV. The CDR3 sequence: CASSRSRLAGEETQYF. Written as DNA, the CDR3 is TGTGCCAGCAGCCGGAGCCGACTAGCGGGAGAAGAGACCCAGTACTTC.

The rearrangement uses TRBV7-9 and TRBJ2-3; D remains ambiguous. V lost 6 bases, J lost 2 bases, and 15 bases lay in between. The CDR3 loop spans 15 amino acids. Germline V gene data show CDR1 as SEHNR and CDR2 as FQNEAQ (reference sequence). The CDR3 region has the DNA TGTGCCAGCAGATCCACCCGGGCCTCCACAGATACGCAGTATTTT. Translated: CASRSTRASTDTQYF.

The V call is TRBV28, the J call TRBJ2-2; 15 bases are shared with TRBD2. The trim removed 8 bases at V and 4 bases at J, leaving 8 bases unmatched. Germline assignment: CDR1 MDHEN and CDR2 SYDVKM. CDR3 size: 17 residues. CDR3 residues: CASGTSGGMGSTGELFF. The CDR3 DNA reads as TGTGCCAGCGGGACTAGCGGGGGGATGGGGAGCACCGGGGAGCTGTTTTTT.

The V gene is TRBV11-2, the J gene TRBJ2-4; D might be TRBD2 (6 bases). Trimming left V 1 base short and J 0 bases short, with 13 bases between. The CDR3 is 17 amino acids. The germline CDR1 and CDR2 sequences are SGHAT and FQNNGV. This CDR3 is CASSLGTAGLAKNIQYF. The CDR3 bases are TGTGCCAGCAGCTTAGGAACGGCGGGACTAGCCAAAAACATTCAGTACTTC.

This clonotype was detected ten times or more. The V call is TRBV7-7, the J call TRBJ1-3; the D gene is possibly TRBD1 (6 bases). V was trimmed by 2 bases and J by 4 bases, leaving 18 bases between them. The CDR3 covers 17 residues. The V gene's germline CDR1 is SSHAT and CDR2 FNYEAQ (reference sequence). The CDR3 sequence is CASSLSPYTGQGNTIYF. The CDR3 coding sequence is TGTGCCAGCAGCTTAAGTCCCTACACTGGACAGGGAAACACCATATATTTT.

This clonotype has at least ten counts. The chain uses TRBV7-2 and TRBJ2-1, with D uncertain. V lost 5 bases to trimming and J lost 0 bases, with 17 bases between them. This CDR3 is 17 amino acids long. Looked up from germline, CDR1 is SGHTA and CDR2 is FQGNSA. CDR3 in DNA: TGTGCCAGCAGCGCCTCCCCCCCGGTCAGCTCCTACAATGAGCAGTTCTTC. Its translation is CASSASPPVSSYNEQFF.

This clonotype was counted a few times. V is TRBV10-3 and J is TRBJ2-5; 7 bases map to TRBD2. This CDR3 region has 15 residues. Germline CDR1 reads ENHRY; CDR2 reads SYGVKD. J was trimmed by 0 bases and V by 10 bases; bases with no gene match: 11. CDR3 in DNA: TGTGCCACTCGGGGGGTCCAGGGTCACCAAGAGACCCAGTACTTC. It encodes CATRGVQGHQETQYF.

The gene calls are TRBV2 and TRBJ2-7; D possibly matches TRBD1 or TRBD2 (5 bases each). This CDR3 region has 16 residues. Trimming left V 6 bases short and J 0 bases short, with 18 bases between. From germline, CDR1 is SNHLY and CDR2 FYNNEI. CDR3 residues: CASRAPGRRSSYEQYF. The CDR3 bases are TGTGCCAGCAGGGCCCCGGGACGGCGGAGCTCCTACGAGCAGTACTTC.

The chain couples TRBV7-3 to TRBJ2-5; D unclear. The CDR3 has 15 residues. The ends were cut back, 3 bases at V and 3 bases at J, with 14 bases in the middle. Germline V gives CDR1 SGHTA, CDR2 FQGTGA. This CDR3 reads CASSFPAQREETQYF. In nucleotides, the CDR3 is TGTGCCAGCAGCTTTCCAGCGCAACGGGAAGAGACCCAGTACTTC.

The chain links TRBV9 to TRBJ1-5; D might be TRBD1 (5 bases). V was shortened by 2 bases and J by 7 bases, with 16 bases between the two germline ends. The length of the CDR3 is 15 residues. CDR1 SGDLS and CDR2 YYNGEE come from the germline V gene. The CDR3 loop reads CASSVSGGVGQPQHF. For the CDR3, the DNA is TGTGCCAGCAGCGTTTCCGGAGGGGTAGGACAGCCCCAGCATTTT.

The chain is built from TRBV20-1 and TRBJ2-3; 9 nucleotides align to TRBD2. The CDR3 length is 16 residues. The V gene end was trimmed by 6 bases and the J gene end by 4 bases; junction bases not matched to a gene: 14. Germline CDR1 DFQATT, CDR2 SNEGSKA (reference sequence). CDR3 bases: TGCAGTGCCCTTACCGAGGGTAGCGGGAGACCAGATACGCAGTATTTT. Translation: CSALTEGSGRPDTQYF.

The chain is built from TRBV11-2 and TRBJ1-1; 9 positions agree with TRBD1. From germline, CDR1 is SGHAT and CDR2 FQNNGV. The CDR3 is 16 amino acids. J gave up 4 bases and V 6 bases, and 12 bases lay outside the gene matches. CDR3 sequence: CASRGQGRKGGTEAFF. CDR3 coding DNA: TGTGCCAGCAGAGGACAGGGGAGGAAGGGGGGCACTGAAGCTTTCTTT.

The V gene is TRBV12-3 or TRBV12-4, the J gene TRBJ2-1, with 8 bases matching TRBD2. Unmatched junction bases numbered 6, after V lost 8 bases and J lost 0 bases. The CDR3 totals 15 residues. Here the CDR3 reads CASLPGGGSYNEQFF. The CDR3 DNA reads TGTGCCAGCCTTCCGGGGGGGGGCTCCTACAATGAGCAGTTCTTC.

The gene calls are TRBV12-3 or TRBV12-4 and TRBJ2-3; 10 bases agree with TRBD2. The CDR3 is made up of 17 amino acids. V lost 6 bases and J lost 0; bases outside the gene matches: 9. CDR3 DNA: TGTGCCAGCAGCCCCTATGGACTAGCGGTTAGCACAGATACGCAGTATTTT. It yields the protein CASSPYGLAVSTDTQYF.

This chain uses TRBV11-2 with TRBJ2-3; D is undetermined. V was cut by 6 bases and J by 6 bases, with 10 bases left in between. Germline-derived CDR1 and CDR2 are SGHAT and FQNNGV. This CDR3 contains 12 residues. The chain's CDR3 is CASSHRRDTQYF. In DNA, the CDR3 is TGTGCCAGCAGTCACCGTAGGGATACGCAGTATTTT. The variable domain in full, with the rest retrieved from reference TRBV11-2 and TRBJ2-3, is EAGVAQSPRYKIIEKRQSVAFWCNPISGHATLYWYQQILGQGPKLLIQFQNNGVVDDSQLPKDRFSAERLKGVDSTLKIQPAKLEDSAVYLCASSHRRDTQYFGPGTRLTVL.

The chain recombines TRBV12-3 or TRBV12-4 with TRBJ2-7; 7 nucleotides agree with TRBD2. The CDR3 totals 16 residues. The junction had 16 bases not matched to a gene; V was cut back by 5 bases and J by 6 bases. CDR3 in DNA: TGTGCCAGCAGTCTGGACCCTAGCGGAAGTTGGTCCGAGCAGTACGTC. Its translation: CASSLDPSGSWSEQYV.

A single count supports this clonotype. The chain links TRBV19 to TRBJ1-5, with TRBD1 as a possible D gene (6 bases). The CDR3 is 14 residues long. CDR1 is LNHDA and CDR2 is SQIVND in the germline V gene (reference sequence). The V end lost 3 bases, the J end lost 9 bases, and 15 bases lay between the germline ends. CDR3 residues: CASSMFGGPGPQHF. Written as DNA, the CDR3 is TGTGCCAGTAGTATGTTCGGGGGCCCGGGGCCCCAGCATTTT.

CDR3 loop: CASSLEGWGGNEQFF. The CDR3 region has the DNA TGTGCCAGCAGCTTGGAGGGATGGGGGGGCAATGAGCAGTTCTTC. V is TRBV5-4 and J is TRBJ2-1; 7 nucleotides match TRBD2. CDR1 is SGHNT and CDR2 is YYREEE in the germline V gene (reference sequence). The V segment lost 0 bases and the J segment 6 bases; nucleotides outside the gene matches: 6. The CDR3 is made up of 15 amino acids.

This clonotype was recorded a few times. V is TRBV18 and J is TRBJ1-5, with D tentatively TRBD1 (6 bases). V was clipped by 3 bases and J by 4 bases, with 16 bases between them. The CDR3 is 16 residues long. Germline V gene data show CDR1 as KGHSH and CDR2 as LQKENI. The CDR3 spells CASSPAGGHSNQPQHF. In DNA, the CDR3 is TGTGCCAGCTCACCTGCGGGGGGCCATTCTAATCAGCCCCAGCATTTT.

This clonotype was counted only a few times. The chain joins TRBV20-1 to TRBJ1-2; 8 bases are shared with TRBD1. The germline gives CDR1 DFQATT, CDR2 SNEGSKA (reference sequence). The V and J ends lost 0 bases and 6 bases, in that order; junction bases with no gene match: 0. The length of the CDR3 is 12 residues. This CDR3 is CSAREQGDGYTF. The CDR3 DNA reads TGCAGTGCTAGAGAACAGGGGGATGGCTACACCTTC.

This clonotype showed up just once. V is TRBV12-3 or TRBV12-4 and J is TRBJ1-1, with TRBD1 identical over 7 bases. With 6 bases clipped from V and 8 bases from J, the junction kept 12 bases outside the gene matches. The length of the CDR3 is 14 residues. Here the CDR3 DNA reads TGTGCCAGCAGGGGGGACAGCCTTATGATGGAAGCTTTCTTT. It encodes CASRGDSLMMEAFF.